One sample yielded the 10 T cell receptor beta chains listed below, sequenced in a study of response to subunit inactivated influenza vaccine. TCRdb processed the RT-PCR reads anew with MiXCR; each CDR3 protein has one entry. The data hold around 520,000 distinct CDR3 sequences, with over 9.5% observed a single time. The sample here was PBMCs from blood, taken on the day of vaccination. These receptors all come from a man aged 50 or older who received an inactivated influenza vaccine.

This chain uses TRBV11-2 with TRBJ1-6; D is unclear. This CDR3 has 15 amino acids. Trimming pared 1 base from V and 8 bases from J, leaving 12 bases between. Germline-derived CDR1 and CDR2 are SGHAT and FQNNGV. The CDR3: CASSLVFGVYSPLHF. The DNA of the CDR3 is TGTGCCAGCAGCTTAGTTTTCGGCGTCTATTCACCCCTCCACTTT.

This clonotype was observed a handful of times. The chain recombines TRBV20-1 with TRBJ2-7; 9 nucleotides agree with TRBD2. The J segment lost 4 bases and the V segment lost 0 bases, leaving 4 bases of the junction unmatched. The CDR3 extends over 14 amino acids. The germline gives CDR1 DFQATT, CDR2 SNEGSKA (reference sequence). The CDR3 is CSARETSGLYEQYF. CDR3 nucleotides: TGCAGTGCTAGAGAGACTAGCGGCCTTTACGAGCAGTACTTC.

This sequence joins TRBV6-5 and TRBJ2-3; TRBD1 aligns across 7 bases. The CDR3 has 14 residues. V gave up 2 bases and J gave up 5 bases; unmatched junction bases: 4. Germline CDR1 reads MNHEY; CDR2 reads SVGAGI. The CDR3 bases are TGTGCCAGCAGTTACAGGGGGCGGATAGATACGCAGTATTTT. Protein product: CASSYRGRIDTQYF.

This clonotype was counted a few times. This chain joins TRBV20-1 and TRBJ2-7; unclear D gene. This CDR3 has 12 amino acids. Germline V gene lookup returns CDR1 DFQATT and CDR2 SNEGSKA (reference sequence). Trimming removed 4 bases from V and 2 bases from J, with 9 bases in between. This CDR3 reads CSATLVTYEQYF. The CDR3 bases are TGCAGTGCTACCCTAGTAACCTACGAGCAGTACTTC.

The CDR3 nucleotides are TGCAGCGTGGACAGAAGGGGCCAACACACAGATACGCAGTATTTT. Amino acid sequence: CSVDRRGQHTDTQYF. The genes are TRBV29-1 and TRBJ2-3; TRBD1 is a possible D gene (6 bases). Trimming took 6 bases from V and 2 from J, leaving 18 bases between them. CDR3 length: 15 amino acids. The V gene's germline CDR1 is SQVTM and CDR2 ANQGSEA.

This clonotype was observed a few times. The gene calls are TRBV4-3 and TRBJ1-2; D call uncertain. The V end lost 0 bases, the J end lost 4 bases, and 6 bases lay between the germline ends. Germline lookup yields CDR1 LGHNA and CDR2 YSLEER. CDR3 length equals 13 residues. The DNA of the CDR3 is TGCGCCAGCAGCCAAGATCTGATCTATGGCTACACCTTC. It codes for CASSQDLIYGYTF.

This clonotype was counted a few times. The genes are TRBV3-1 and TRBJ1-1; 9 bases map to TRBD1. From germline, CDR1 is LGHDT and CDR2 YNNKEL (reference sequence). V lost 4 bases, J lost 2 bases, and 8 bases stayed unmatched. The CDR3 extends over 16 amino acids. The CDR3 DNA reads TGTGCCAGCAGCCGGTGGGGGACAGGGATAAACACTGAAGCTTTCTTT. Protein product: CASSRWGTGINTEAFF.

This clonotype was detected only a few times. The chain links TRBV5-1 to TRBJ2-5; 11 bases match TRBD2. CDR1 SGHRS and CDR2 YFSETQ come from the germline V gene. With 1 base clipped from V and 5 bases from J, the junction kept 7 bases outside the gene matches. The CDR3 is made up of 16 amino acids. CDR3 in DNA: TGCGCCAGCAGCTTGCGGGGACTAGCGGCGTCGGAGACCCAGTACTTC. Translating it yields CASSLRGLAASETQYF.

This clonotype was recorded a few times. The rearrangement uses TRBV7-2 and TRBJ2-2, with no clear D. The germline CDR1 and CDR2 sequences are SGHTA and FQGNSA. Trimming left V 5 bases short and J 1 base short, with 14 bases between. The CDR3 extends over 16 amino acids. The CDR3 region is CASSPRTTLNTGELFF. The CDR3 DNA reads TGTGCCAGCAGCCCACGGACCACCCTGAACACCGGGGAGCTGTTTTTT.

This clonotype was recorded many times. V usage is TRBV7-2 and J usage is TRBJ1-4; D is ambiguous. V was shortened by 3 bases and J by 5 bases, with 7 bases between the two germline ends. The CDR3 has 13 residues. The germline V gene encodes CDR1 SGHTA and CDR2 FQGNSA. The chain's CDR3 is CASSFFGNEKLFF. CDR3 DNA: TGTGCCAGCAGCTTCTTCGGAAATGAAAAACTGTTTTTT. Supplemented by reference TRBV7-2 and TRBJ1-4, the full variable domain reads GAGVSQSPSNKVTEKGKDVELRCDPISGHTALYWYRQSLGQGLEFLIYFQGNSAPDKSGLPSDRFSAERTGGSVSTLTIQRTQQEDSAVYLCASSFFGNEKLFFGSGTQLSVL.